Following are 16 T cell receptor beta chains from one sample sequenced in a study of T cells in Graves' hyperthyroidism and ophthalmopathy. Amplification targeted TCR beta CDR3 regions from RNA transcripts. TCR CDR3 regions were first amplified by RT-PCR with HTBI primers. MiXCR, run by TCRdb on the multiplex PCR reads, gives a single entry per CDR3 protein. The sample includes approximately 320,000 distinct CDR3 sequences, approximately 16% seen only once; the top ten take approximately 35%. The sequenced sample was blood. The receptors come from a man in his thirties or forties with Graves' hyperthyroidism.

This clonotype was detected many times. The chain recombines TRBV15 with TRBJ2-1; 7 nucleotides align to TRBD2. V lost 5 bases, J lost 6 bases, and 4 bases stayed unmatched. The CDR3 is 13 amino acids. From germline, CDR1 is LNHNV and CDR2 YYDKDF (reference sequence). CDR3: CATSARLANEQFF. DNA of the CDR3: TGTGCCACCAGCGCCCGACTAGCCAATGAGCAGTTCTTC.

V gene TRBV15 combines with J gene TRBJ2-7, with 9 positions matching TRBD1. The length of the CDR3 is 15 residues. J gave up 4 bases and V 0 bases, and 4 bases lay outside the gene matches. Germline V gene data show CDR1 as LNHNV and CDR2 as YYDKDF (reference sequence). CDR3 in amino acids: CATSREGQGNYEQYF. The DNA for the CDR3 is TGTGCCACCAGCAGAGAAGGACAGGGGAATTACGAGCAGTACTTC.

This clonotype has at least ten counts. V is TRBV6-6 and J is TRBJ2-3; D uncertain. With 2 bases removed from V and 2 bases from J, the gap between germline ends came to 5 bases. Germline CDR1 reads MNHNY; CDR2 reads SVGAGI (reference sequence). The CDR3 runs 13 residues. The CDR3 is CASSYRNTDTQYF. CDR3 nucleotide sequence: TGTGCCAGCAGTTACAGGAACACAGATACGCAGTATTTT.

The J gene is TRBJ2-2, the V gene TRBV14; D is unclear. CDR3 size: 12 residues. V was trimmed by 1 base and J by 9 bases, leaving 6 bases between them. CDR1 and CDR2 (germline): SGHDN, FVKESK. CDR3 sequence reads: CASSQVVRELFF. Here the CDR3 DNA reads TGTGCCAGCAGCCAAGTCGTCCGGGAGCTGTTTTTT.

This clonotype was picked up many times. The J gene is TRBJ2-1, the V gene TRBV20-1; 15 bases are a match to TRBD2. From germline, CDR1 is DFQATT and CDR2 SNEGSKA (reference sequence). After removal of 6 bases from V and 7 bases from J, the junction contained 10 bases not matched to a gene. This CDR3 is 16 amino acids long. Written as DNA, the CDR3 is TGCAGTGCCACGCTCAGGACTAGCGGGAGGGTGAATGAGCAGTTCTTC. Translation gives CSATLRTSGRVNEQFF.

This clonotype was counted at least ten times. Written as DNA, the CDR3 is TGCAGTGCTAGTTTAGCGGGAGTGGTTAATGAGCAGTTCTTC. Its protein product is CSASLAGVVNEQFF. V and J are TRBV20-1 and TRBJ2-1; 9 bases are a match to TRBD2. The CDR3 has 14 amino acids. CDR1 is DFQATT and CDR2 is SNEGSKA in the germline V gene (reference sequence). V lost 3 bases to trimming and J lost 7 bases; unmatched junction nucleotides: 7.

Many counts were recorded for this clonotype. V is TRBV7-2 and J is TRBJ2-7, with 12 positions matching TRBD2. The CDR3 covers 14 residues. The germline CDR1 and CDR2 sequences are SGHTA and FQGNSA. After removal of 5 bases from V and 5 bases from J, the junction contained 4 bases not matched to a gene. In DNA, the CDR3 is TGTGCCAGCAGCCCGACTAGCGGGAGTGACGAGCAGTACTTC. This translates into CASSPTSGSDEQYF.

The rearrangement links TRBV28 to TRBJ1-2, with 10 bases aligning to TRBD1. Germline V gene sequence: CDR1 MDHEN, CDR2 SYDVKM. The CDR3 runs 14 residues. The V gene end was trimmed by 8 bases and the J gene end by 6 bases; junction bases not matched to a gene: 9. This chain's CDR3 is CASETGGAFNGYTF. DNA for the CDR3: TGTGCCAGCGAGACAGGGGGCGCGTTTAATGGCTACACCTTC.

This clonotype was seen many times. This chain uses TRBV3-1 with TRBJ2-7; maybe TRBD2 (6 bases). Per germline, CDR1 LGHDT and CDR2 YNNKEL (reference sequence). The length of the CDR3 is 16 residues. The ends were cut back, 4 bases at V and 7 bases at J, with 23 bases in the middle. The CDR3, as DNA: TGTGCCAGCAGCCTAAGTTTGGGACTCCGATGGGGGGAGCAGTACTTC. Its translation: CASSLSLGLRWGEQYF.

This clonotype was seen a few times. V is TRBV27 and J is TRBJ1-4; D call uncertain. V lost 6 bases, J lost 11 bases, and 10 bases lay in between. This CDR3 comprises 11 residues. The germline gives CDR1 MNHEY, CDR2 SMNVEV (reference sequence). CDR3: CASRFLGKLFF. CDR3 in DNA: TGTGCCAGCAGATTTCTAGGGAAACTGTTTTTT.

This clonotype was seen ten or more times. The chain recombines TRBV2 with TRBJ1-1; TRBD1 agrees at 9 bases. CDR3 length equals 14 residues. CDR1 is SNHLY and CDR2 is FYNNEI in the germline V gene. V was pared by 8 bases and J by 5 bases, with 9 bases of the junction left unmatched. DNA for the CDR3: TGTGCCAGCGCCGAGGACAGGGGAAGTACTGAAGCTTTCTTT. Residues: CASAEDRGSTEAFF.

This chain joins TRBV25-1 and TRBJ2-3; 9 bases are a match to TRBD2. This CDR3 region has 16 residues. J gave up 2 bases and V 3 bases, and 6 bases lay outside the gene matches. Germline CDR1 and CDR2: MGHDK and SYGVNS. CDR3 nucleotide sequence: TGTGCCAGCAGTGATCGGCGGGAGGGCCCCACAGATACGCAGTATTTT. Amino acid sequence: CASSDRREGPTDTQYF.

This clonotype appeared a few times. The chain is built from TRBV30 and TRBJ2-3; 7 nucleotides agree with TRBD1. This CDR3 contains 13 residues. J was trimmed by 4 bases and V by 4 bases; bases with no gene match: 5. Germline CDR1 GTSNPN, CDR2 SVGIG (reference sequence). In nucleotides, the CDR3 is TGTGCCTGGACCCGACAGGGTCCAGATACGCAGTATTTT. It codes for CAWTRQGPDTQYF. The full variable domain, with the rest looked up from reference TRBV30 and TRBJ2-3, is SQTIHQWPATLVQPVGSPLSLECTVEGTSNPNLYWYRQAAGRGLQLLFYSVGIGQISSEVPQNLSASRPQDRQFILSSKKLLLSDSGFYLCAWTRQGPDTQYFGPGTRLTVL.

This clonotype was detected many times. The rearrangement uses TRBV11-2 and TRBJ1-1; D ambiguous. The V end was cut by 6 bases, the J end by 1 base, with 9 bases between. From germline, CDR1 is SGHAT and CDR2 FQNNGV. The CDR3 has 13 amino acids. The DNA of the CDR3 is TGTGCCAGCAGACCGGCCGGGAACACTGAAGCTTTCTTT. Residues: CASRPAGNTEAFF.

V and J are TRBV19 and TRBJ2-5; TRBD1 aligns across 12 bases. Germline lookup yields CDR1 LNHDA and CDR2 SQIVND (reference sequence). This CDR3 spans 13 amino acids. Trimming took 5 bases from V and 10 from J; bases not matched to a gene: 5. The CDR3 region is CASSPGQGAFQYF. For the CDR3, the DNA is TGTGCCAGTAGTCCGGGACAGGGGGCTTTCCAGTACTTC.

This clonotype showed up just a few times. The J gene is TRBJ1-6, the V gene TRBV4-1, with a possible D match to TRBD1 (6 bases). V shed 0 bases and J shed 7 bases, with 19 bases lying between them. CDR3 length: 18 amino acids. Germline CDR1 and CDR2: MGHRA and YSYEKL. The CDR3 DNA is TGCGCCAGCAGCCAAGAGGAGGGGGTAATTCGCCTGAATTCACCCCTCCACTTT. This encodes CASSQEEGVIRLNSPLHF.